This entry lists 3 T cell receptor beta chains sequenced from one sample in a study of graft-versus-host responses after intestinal transplantation. Their specific antigens are unknown. Here immunoSEQ multiplex PCR was the method, and the copy in TCRdb shows in-frame clones only, minus some. This sample has nearly 90,000 clones, with 75% to 90% found just once. This sample comprised unstimulated CD8+ T cells sorted from spleen or lymph node cells, obtained before intestinal transplant. The receptors were sampled from a human donor who received an intestinal transplant.

The rearrangement joins TRBV27 to TRBJ1-2; a possible D gene is TRBD1 (5 bases). There are 15 residues in the CDR3. The V end lost 6 bases, the J end lost 2 bases, and 16 bases lay between the germline ends. Germline lookup yields CDR1 MNHEY and CDR2 SMNVEV (reference sequence). The CDR3 protein is CASSLDGTWNYGYTF. The DNA for the CDR3 is TGTGCCAGCAGCCTGGACGGGACTTGGAACTATGGCTACACCTTC.

The chain links TRBV13 to TRBJ2-7; D is unclear. With 5 bases removed from V and 1 base from J, the gap between germline ends came to 15 bases. Germline V gene data show CDR1 as PRHDT and CDR2 as FYEKMQ (reference sequence). This CDR3 region has 15 residues. The CDR3: CASSRFYFPSYEQYF. In DNA form, the CDR3 reads TGTGCCAGCAGCCGCTTCTACTTCCCTTCCTACGAGCAGTACTTC.

The chain couples TRBV28 to TRBJ1-4, with no clear D. This CDR3 has 14 residues. Looked up from germline, CDR1 is MDHEN and CDR2 is SYDVKM. V was clipped by 5 bases and J by 8 bases, with 15 bases between them. The CDR3 loop reads CASSLSRFGEKLFF. The CDR3 DNA is TGTGCCAGCAGTCTTTCGAGGTTTGGGGAAAAACTGTTTTTT.